This T cell receptor (beta chain) was captured in a study of cytomegalovirus exposure and HLA in healthy donors. Study-wide background: Of the donors genotyped, several hundred in all, around 77% fell in the Caucasian-associated ancestry cluster. Notes on the study in general: Immune exposure information available was restricted to CMV serostatus. Several V segments, TRBV6-2 and TRBV6-3 among them, could not be told apart and were dropped.

The PCR had 60 Vbeta and 13 Jbeta primers. Profiling relied on immunoSEQ multiplex PCR, and the TCRdb table lists in-frame clones only, not all of them. There are some 190,000 clones in the sample; 82% occur only once, and approximately 1.5% lies in the top ten. The CDR3 has 14 residues. The ends were cut back, 7 bases at V and 0 bases at J, with 13 bases in the middle. Germline V gene data show CDR1 as MNHEY and CDR2 as SVGAGI. In this sample, this clone turned up once. Antigen unknown. The receptor was derived from a man aged 40-50 years in good health and CMV-seronegative. Sequenced: PBMCs. This rearrangement joins TRBV6-5 to TRBJ2-7; weak D call: TRBD1 (5 bases). The CDR3 loop reads CASTKGILSYEQYF. DNA for the CDR3: TGTGCCAGCACCAAGGGGATCCTCTCCTACGAGCAGTACTTC.